This is a list of T cell receptor beta chains from one sample in a study of beta chain features in type 1 diabetes. Here immunoSEQ multiplex PCR was the method, and the copy in TCRdb shows in-frame clones only, minus some. Of around 40,000 clones detected, 50% to 75% appear once; the ten largest clones hold over 2%. Sequenced: Tregs from blood. The receptors were gathered from a woman aged 30 to 39 in good health. CDR3s include the opening cysteine and the closing phenylalanine or tryptophan. Fields, in order: J gene, clone size, V gene, D gene, CDR3 protein, CDR3 DNA. D genes are given only for firm matches. Clone sizes are given selectively: once, few, many, or a class where the clone is expanded.

>TRBJ2-7|-|TRBV6-1|-
CASSGPLAYSYEQYF
TGTGCCAGCAGTGGCCCTCTAGCGTACTCCTACGAGCAGTACTTC
>TRBJ2-3|-|TRBV6-1|-
CASRQAKLSTDTQYF
TGTGCCAGCAGGCAGGCAAAGCTTAGCACAGATACGCAGTATTTT
>TRBJ2-1|few|TRBV9|TRBD2
CASSVGGAGRGEQFF
TGTGCCAGCAGCGTAGGGGGAGCGGGACGCGGTGAGCAGTTCTTC
>TRBJ2-7|few|TRBV7-9|-
CASSSKGGTTKDEQYF
TGTGCCAGCAGCTCGAAGGGGGGGACTACAAAGGACGAGCAGTACTTC
>TRBJ2-7|few|TRBV19|TRBD2
CASSIIWGGYYEQYF
TGTGCCAGTAGTATTATCTGGGGAGGGTACTACGAGCAGTACTTC
>TRBJ1-1|-|TRBV5-4|-
CASSLQVGNTEAFF
TGTGCCAGCAGCTTGCAGGTAGGGAACACTGAAGCTTTCTTT
>TRBJ2-3|-|TRBV5-5|-
CASSPSGHQRRASTDTQYF
TGTGCCAGCAGCCCGTCGGGCCATCAGCGGCGCGCCTCCACAGATACGCAGTATTTT
>TRBJ2-7|-|TRBV27|TRBD2
CAAGTSVVYEQYF
TGTGCCGCCGGGACTAGCGTCGTCTACGAGCAGTACTTC
>TRBJ2-3|-|TRBV11-1|-
CASSPSTDTQYF
TGTGCCAGCAGCCCCTCTACAGATACGCAGTATTTT
>TRBJ2-1|-|TRBV7-2|-
CASSLQGLPFF
TGTGCCAGCAGCTTACAGGGGTTGCCGTTCTTC
>TRBJ2-1|-|TRBV7-9|TRBD2
CASSFFSGSSYDEQFF
TGTGCCAGCAGCTTCTTTAGCGGGAGCTCGTACGATGAGCAGTTCTTC
>TRBJ2-1|-|TRBV7-3|TRBD2
CASSLRTSGRDEQFF
TGTGCCAGCAGCTTAAGGACTAGCGGGAGGGATGAGCAGTTCTTC
>TRBJ1-1|once|TRBV4-3|-
CASSQDYNIPNTEAFF
TGCGCCAGCAGCCAAGATTATAACATCCCCAACACTGAAGCTTTCTTT
>TRBJ1-6|-|TRBV27|-
CASSLSVRGYSPLHF
TGTGCCAGCAGTTTATCGGTCAGGGGATACTCACCCCTCCACTTT
>TRBJ1-4|few|TRBV7-9|-
CASRMGAPNEKLFF
TGCGCCAGCCGCATGGGAGCCCCTAATGAAAAACTGTTTTTT
>TRBJ1-1|once|TRBV7-2|TRBD1
CASSVQGLGMNTEAFF
TGTGCCAGCAGCGTACAGGGGCTGGGAATGAACACTGAAGCTTTCTTT
>TRBJ2-3|few|TRBV30|-
CAWSVGSTDTQYF
TGTGCCTGGAGTGTGGGCTCAACAGATACGCAGTATTTT
>TRBJ2-2|-|TRBV25-1|-
CASSRVTGELFF
TGTGCCAGCAGCCGAGTTACCGGGGAGCTGTTTTTT
>TRBJ2-1|-|TRBV29-1|TRBD1
CSVEDGTGTVSYNEQFF
TGCAGCGTTGAAGATGGGACCGGGACAGTATCCTACAATGAGCAGTTCTTC
>TRBJ2-7|-|TRBV27|TRBD2
CASSLSSGSGGSYEQYF
TGTGCCAGCAGTTTATCTAGCGGGAGCGGGGGCTCCTACGAGCAGTACTTC
>TRBJ2-1|-|TRBV7-3|TRBD2
CASSPRISGSYEQFF
TGTGCCAGCAGCCCTCGGATTAGCGGGAGCTATGAGCAGTTCTTC
>TRBJ2-3|-|TRBV7-3|-
CASSRTGSTDTQYF
TGTGCCAGCAGCCGGACTGGATCTACAGATACGCAGTATTTT